The 28 T cell receptor beta chains given below trace back to one sample, sequenced in a study of blood T cell repertoires in COVID-19. Produced via immunoSEQ multiplex PCR; TCRdb's table is partial and in-frame only. The sample has more than 95,000 clones, more than 60% seen once; the top ten hold 2% to 3%. Sequencing input: peripheral blood. The receptors come from a man aged 45-60 years with acute or convalescent COVID-19.

The V and J genes are TRBV20-1 and TRBJ2-3; 10 bases align to TRBD2. With V trimmed by 3 bases and J by 3 bases, 9 bases remained unmatched. The CDR3 loop spans 16 amino acids. The V gene's germline CDR1 is DFQATT and CDR2 SNEGSKA (reference sequence). CDR3 bases: TGCAGTGCTAGTCTAGCTAGCGGGGGCAGAACAGATACGCAGTATTTT. It specifies CSASLASGGRTDTQYF.

V usage is TRBV3-1 (or the pseudogene TRBV3-2) and J usage is TRBJ2-1, with 9 bases identical to TRBD2. The CDR3 contains 20 residues. The germline gives CDR1 LGHDT, CDR2 YNNKEL (reference sequence). Unmatched junction bases numbered 12, after V lost 0 bases and J lost 0 bases. The CDR3 nucleotides are TGTGCCAGCAGCCAAGACGTACTAGCGGGCGATCTTAGCTCCTACAATGAGCAGTTCTTC. Translation gives CASSQDVLAGDLSSYNEQFF.

Only one count was recorded for this clone. This chain joins TRBV4-1 and TRBJ2-2, with D possibly being TRBD2 (6 bases). Germline CDR1 and CDR2: MGHRA and YSYEKL. CDR3 length equals 17 residues. With 0 bases removed from V and 2 bases from J, the gap between germline ends came to 13 bases. The CDR3, as DNA: TGCGCCAGCAGCCAAGAAAAACTAGCTCCTAACACCGGGGAGCTGTTTTTT. Residues: CASSQEKLAPNTGELFF.

This chain links TRBV7-9 with TRBJ1-3; a weak D match, TRBD1 (6 bases). V was cut by 4 bases and J by 0 bases, with 10 bases left in between. Germline values: CDR1 SEHNR, CDR2 FQNEAQ (reference sequence). The CDR3 loop spans 15 amino acids. The CDR3 sequence is CASSSGQSSGNTIYF. The CDR3 nucleotides are TGTGCCAGCAGCTCCGGACAGAGCTCTGGAAACACCATATATTTT.

This clone has just a few counts. This sequence joins TRBV28 and TRBJ2-7, with no clear D. CDR3 length: 16 amino acids. In germline, CDR1 is MDHEN, CDR2 SYDVKM. Deletions cut 3 bases from V and 0 bases from J, with 15 bases between. CDR3 coding DNA: TGTGCCAGCAGTTTTGTATCGGGTCGGAACTCCTACGAGCAGTACTTC. This gives the protein CASSFVSGRNSYEQYF.

V and J are TRBV18 and TRBJ1-1, with TRBD1 matching over 7 bases. The ends lost 2 bases at V and 1 base at J; junction bases unmatched: 4. CDR3 length: 15 residues. CDR1 is KGHSH and CDR2 is LQKENI in the germline V gene. The chain's CDR3 is CASSPGTVKNTEAFF. The CDR3 coding sequence is TGTGCCAGCTCACCAGGGACAGTAAAGAACACTGAAGCTTTCTTT.

In this sample, this clone turned up once. This sequence joins TRBV28 and TRBJ2-3, with 7 bases fitting TRBD2. The CDR3 length is 15 residues. V shed 6 bases, J shed 0 bases, and the junction held 6 bases outside the gene matches. CDR1 MDHEN and CDR2 SYDVKM come from the germline V gene. The CDR3, as DNA: TGTGCCAGCAGCCCAGCCGGGGGGAGCACAGATACGCAGTATTTT. Encoded protein: CASSPAGGSTDTQYF.

V is TRBV7-8 and J is TRBJ2-1; 9 bases are a match to TRBD2. Germline trimming cut 2 bases from V and 3 bases from J; bases unmatched to any gene: 11. This CDR3 has 18 amino acids. Germline CDR1 reads SGHVS; CDR2 reads FQNEAQ. Written as DNA, the CDR3 is TGTGCCAGCAGCTTAATCGACTACCGACTAGCGGTCTACAATGAGCAGTTCTTC. Translated, it gives CASSLIDYRLAVYNEQFF. Based on the CDR3 plus reference TRBV7-8 and TRBJ2-1, the full variable domain is GAGVSQSPRYKVAKRGQDVALRCDPISGHVSLFWYQQALGQGPEFLTYFQNEAQLDKSGLPSDRFFAERPEGSVSTLKIQRTQQEDSAVYLCASSLIDYRLAVYNEQFFGPGTRLTVL.

Of note for this clone: One end of the junction is discordant with germline, which a read error may explain. V gene TRBV2 combines with J gene TRBJ2-3; 12 bases are shared with TRBD2. The CDR3 spans 19 residues. Per germline, CDR1 SNHLY and CDR2 FYNNEI. CDR3 loop: CASSEGLAGARTRTDTQYF. The CDR3 DNA reads as TGTGCCAGCAGTGAAGGACTAGCGGGGGCGCGTACCCGCACGGATACGCAGTATTTT.

This chain uses TRBV19 with TRBJ2-7; 14 nucleotides match TRBD2. The CDR3 has 16 amino acids. Trimming at V came to 2 bases and at J to 5 bases, leaving 5 bases not matched to a gene. CDR1 and CDR2 from the germline V gene are LNHDA and SQIVND (reference sequence). In DNA form, the CDR3 reads TGTGCCAGTAGTATAACGGGACTAGCGGGAGAAAACGAGCAGTACTTC. It translates to CASSITGLAGENEQYF.

The chain recombines TRBV9 with TRBJ1-6; 9 positions match TRBD1. J lost 7 bases, V lost 4 bases, and 3 bases had no gene match. The germline V gene has CDR1 SGDLS and CDR2 YYNGEE. This CDR3 spans 14 amino acids. DNA of the CDR3: TGTGCCAGCAGCATGGGGACAGGGAATTCACCCCTCCACTTT. Encoded protein: CASSMGTGNSPLHF. Full variable domain (remainder filled in from reference TRBV9 and TRBJ1-6): DSGVTQTPKHLITATGQRVTLRCSPRSGDLSVYWYQQSLDQGLQFLIQYYNGEERAKGNILERFSAQQFPDLHSELNLSSLELGDSALYFCASSMGTGNSPLHFGNGTRLTVT.

The V call is TRBV14, the J call TRBJ1-2; TRBD1 might be the D (5 bases). Trimming took 4 bases from V and 4 from J, leaving 16 bases between them. The CDR3 is 15 amino acids. Looked up from germline, CDR1 is SGHDN and CDR2 is FVKESK. The CDR3 sequence is CASSPPSRVGYGYTF. CDR3 DNA: TGTGCCAGCAGCCCCCCTTCCAGGGTCGGCTATGGCTACACCTTC. The whole variable domain, remainder taken from reference TRBV14 and TRBJ1-2, is EAGVTQFPSHSVIEKGQTVTLRCDPISGHDNLYWYRRVMGKEIKFLLHFVKESKQDESGMPNNRFLAERTGGTYSTLKVQPAELEDSGVYFCASSPPSRVGYGYTFGSGTRLTVV.

This chain links TRBV18 with TRBJ2-3, with a possible D match to TRBD2 (5 bases). The CDR3 loop spans 15 amino acids. V lost 1 base and J 0 bases, leaving 8 bases between the germline ends. CDR1 KGHSH and CDR2 LQKENI come from the germline V gene. CDR3 loop: CASSPLRGSTDTQYF. The CDR3 bases are TGTGCCAGCTCACCACTACGGGGAAGCACAGATACGCAGTATTTT.

In this sample, this clone turned up many times. This chain uses TRBV19 with TRBJ1-5; perhaps TRBD1 as D (6 bases). Germline V CDR1 and CDR2: LNHDA, SQIVND (reference sequence). The ends were cut back, 5 bases at V and 0 bases at J, with 14 bases in the middle. The CDR3 runs to 16 residues. The CDR3 bases are TGTGCCAGTAGTCCTCCGGACAGCCATAGCAATCAGCCCCAGCATTTT. Protein: CASSPPDSHSNQPQHF.

This clone appeared a few times. The chain uses TRBV30 and TRBJ1-2; 7 nucleotides match TRBD1. J gave up 8 bases and V 2 bases, and 8 bases lay outside the gene matches. Germline lookup yields CDR1 GTSNPN and CDR2 SVGIG (reference sequence). The CDR3 has 13 residues. The CDR3 reads CAWSMSRGAGYTF. CDR3 coding DNA: TGTGCCTGGAGTATGTCCAGGGGGGCCGGCTACACCTTC.

The chain employs TRBV5-6 and TRBJ2-1; 13 nucleotides agree with TRBD2. The J segment lost 10 bases and the V segment lost 1 base, leaving 17 bases of the junction unmatched. The CDR3 extends over 19 amino acids. Germline lookup yields CDR1 SGHDT and CDR2 YYEEEE. CDR3 coding DNA: TGTGCCAGCAGCTTGAGTGGGTACCGGGAACCGGGACTAGCGGGGGAGCAGTTCTTC. Its protein product is CASSLSGYREPGLAGEQFF.

The chain couples TRBV4-1 to TRBJ1-5, with D possibly TRBD1 on 6 matching bases. This CDR3 comprises 17 residues. V was shortened by 1 base and J by 1 base, with 14 bases between the two germline ends. CDR1 is MGHRA, CDR2 YSYEKL, per germline. The CDR3 DNA reads as TGCGCCAGCAGCCAAGCTCCATCCCAGGGGAGCAATCAGCCCCAGCATTTT. This encodes CASSQAPSQGSNQPQHF.

J is TRBJ2-5 and V is TRBV3-1 (or the pseudogene TRBV3-2); 7 bases line up with TRBD1. This CDR3 is 13 amino acids long. The germline V gene encodes CDR1 LGHDT and CDR2 YNNKEL (reference sequence). CDR3: CAARDRAQETQYF. The CDR3 bases are TGTGCAGCGAGAGACAGGGCCCAAGAGACCCAGTACTTC.

CDR3 sequence reads: CAWDTRDRGSYEQFF. The DNA for the CDR3 is TGTGCCTGGGACACCCGGGACAGGGGCAGTTATGAGCAGTTCTTC. V and J are TRBV30 and TRBJ2-1; 10 bases map to TRBD1. This CDR3 contains 15 residues. The V gene's germline CDR1 is GTSNPN and CDR2 SVGIG (reference sequence). The ends lost 5 bases at V and 8 bases at J; junction bases unmatched: 12.

The V and J genes are TRBV3-1 (or the pseudogene TRBV3-2) and TRBJ2-6; D uncertain. V lost 4 bases and J 0 bases, leaving 7 bases between the germline ends. Per germline, CDR1 LGHDT and CDR2 YNNKEL (reference sequence). CDR3 length: 15 amino acids. CDR3 DNA: TGTGCCAGCAGCCGCACAGACTCTGGGGCCAACGTCCTGACTTTC. Its protein is CASSRTDSGANVLTF.

This clone has just a few counts. V and J are TRBV19 and TRBJ1-5; D gene ambiguous. The V and J ends lost 6 bases and 11 bases respectively, with 11 bases between them. Germline CDR1 and CDR2: LNHDA and SQIVND (reference sequence). This CDR3 has 11 residues. The CDR3 coding sequence is TGTGCCAGTAGGACGGGAACGACCCAGCATTTT. It codes for CASRTGTTQHF.

As concerns this clone: The sample carries other DNA sequences with the same CDR3. V and J are TRBV2 and TRBJ1-5; the D gene is possibly TRBD1 (5 bases). Germline assignment: CDR1 SNHLY and CDR2 FYNNEI. Between the trimmed V and J ends, which lost 2 bases and 6 bases, there was a span of 11 bases. This CDR3 has 14 amino acids. CDR3 region: CASSESRGGQPQHF. CDR3 DNA: TGTGCCAGCAGTGAATCTCGGGGGGGTCAGCCCCAGCATTTT.

The V gene is TRBV6-5, the J gene TRBJ1-1; D gene uncertain. Deletions cut 6 bases from V and 10 bases from J, with 12 bases between. The CDR3 has 11 residues. CDR1 is MNHEY, CDR2 SVGAGI, per germline. The CDR3 sequence: CASRDGGLAFF. The CDR3 nucleotides read TGTGCCAGCAGGGACGGAGGGCTAGCTTTCTTT.

This clone appeared once. The V call is TRBV10-3, the J call TRBJ2-7, with 7 bases lining up with TRBD2. The CDR3 is made up of 15 amino acids. Germline trimming cut 4 bases from V and 3 bases from J; bases unmatched to any gene: 9. The germline gives CDR1 ENHRY, CDR2 SYGVKD. DNA for the CDR3: TGTGCCATCAGTGGATGGGAGCGGGATGGCTACGAGCAGTACTTC. Amino acids: CAISGWERDGYEQYF.

Details on this clone: The same CDR3 arises from other DNA sequences in this sample as well. The DNA of the CDR3 is TGTGCCAGCAGCTTAGGCCTGGACCGAGGGGCCAAAAACATTCAGTACTTC. It is translated as CASSLGLDRGAKNIQYF. V is TRBV7-9 and J is TRBJ2-4, with a weak D call TRBD2 (5 bases). This CDR3 contains 17 residues. V lost 1 base, J lost 1 base, and 14 bases lay in between. Germline values: CDR1 SEHNR, CDR2 FQNEAQ (reference sequence).

This clone was recorded a few times. CDR3: CASSQIARGGALNGYTF. CDR3 bases: TGCGCCAGCAGCCAAATCGCTCGGGGGGGCGCGCTTAATGGCTACACCTTC. V and J are TRBV4-1 and TRBJ1-2, with D possibly matching TRBD1 (6 bases). This CDR3 has 17 amino acids. The germline gives CDR1 MGHRA, CDR2 YSYEKL. Trimming pared 2 bases from V and 6 bases from J, leaving 22 bases between.

This clone has ten or more counts. Other DNA sequences of this sample code for an identical CDR3. The chain combines TRBV2 with TRBJ2-1; 12 positions match TRBD2. This CDR3 has 15 residues. The junction had 4 bases not matched to a gene; V was cut back by 6 bases and J by 4 bases. Germline CDR1 SNHLY, CDR2 FYNNEI. The CDR3 loop reads CASSTSGGLYNEQFF. The CDR3 DNA is TGTGCCAGCAGCACTAGCGGGGGGCTATACAATGAGCAGTTCTTC. The complete variable domain, with remaining parts taken from reference TRBV2 and TRBJ2-1, reads EPEVTQTPSHQVTQMGQEVILRCVPISNHLYFYWYRQILGQKVEFLVSFYNNEISEKSEIFDDQFSVERPDGSNFTLKIRSTKLEDSAMYFCASSTSGGLYNEQFFGPGTRLTVL.

The chain links TRBV27 to TRBJ1-1; 7 bases match TRBD1. CDR1 MNHEY and CDR2 SMNVEV come from the germline V gene (reference sequence). Trimming removed 3 bases from V and 10 bases from J; junction bases left unmatched: 5. CDR3 size: 12 residues. The CDR3 is CASSFTGTAAFF. CDR3 nucleotide sequence: TGTGCCAGCAGTTTCACCGGGACAGCAGCTTTCTTT.